Described below is a single TCR beta chain sequence and its context. What it binds is not known. This sample stems from a study of shared clonotypes between healthy human individuals. Study-level findings and limits: Memory subsets had estimated richness that was generally smaller than that of naive subsets. Sharing of clonotypes among donors was expected to vary with sequencing depth. Unshared clonotypes carried lower generation probabilities than those common to all four donors.

Sequencing was performed with immunoSEQ multiplex PCR; in TCRdb, only in-frame clones are kept and a portion is missing. The sample lists 2 million to 2.5 million clones, less than 95% occurring once. The ends lost 4 bases at V and 6 bases at J; junction bases unmatched: 19. The CDR3 is made up of 19 amino acids. Germline V gives CDR1 MNHEY, CDR2 SMNVEV (reference sequence). This TCR was recovered from a man aged 18 to 29 in good health. Some clones in this sample may be carry-over from other donors' samples. Sequencing was carried out using naive CD4+ T cells from PBMCs. Noted subset: CD45RA+ positively selected. The rearrangement links TRBV27 to TRBJ2-1; TRBD2 agrees at 9 bases. The DNA of the CDR3 is TGTGCCAGCAGTTCGCAGAGGTTACTCTTGCGGGAGGGCTTCAATGAGCAGTTCTTC. Its translation: CASSSQRLLLREGFNEQFF.